This T cell receptor (beta chain) was recovered during a study of blood T cell repertoires in COVID-19. In the original workflow: Reference gene primers were amplified, and this amplification served to estimate nucleated cell counts. The data were produced by immunoSEQ multiplex PCR, yet TCRdb's version contains in-frame clones alone and is incomplete. The DNA gave D and trimming, while V, J and clone size come from that table. In the table there are approximately 340,000 clones, roughly nine tenths of which are singletons. Across 20 to 25 US areas, participants ranged in age from about 18 to 89 years. Cohort assignment relied on participant-reported clinical history. Exposed enrollees encountered a COVID-19 case at some point within 2 weeks before study entry. The TCR originated in a woman aged 35 to 49 who had been exposed to COVID-19. The material sequenced was PBMCs or T cells enriched from blood (not recorded which).

CDR3 DNA: TGTGCCAGCAGTGAAGGTAGACGACTAGCTGGAAACACCATATATTTT. Encoded protein: CASSEGRRLAGNTIYF. This chain joins TRBV2 and TRBJ1-3; D is unclear. The CDR3 consists of 16 residues. Germline V lookup: CDR1 SNHLY, CDR2 FYNNEI. Trimming pared 1 base from V and 2 bases from J, leaving 12 bases between.